This record covers a single T cell receptor beta chain. This sample was included in a study of blood T cell repertoires in COVID-19. Across the study: Acute and convalescent COVID-19 specimens originated in the United States, Italy and Spain.

This CDR3 region has 13 residues. Per germline, CDR1 SGHRS and CDR2 YFSETQ. The V end was cut by 6 bases, the J end by 0 bases, with 7 bases between. As processed by the authors: Reference gene primer amplification yielded estimated nucleated cell counts. Sequencing was performed with immunoSEQ multiplex PCR; in TCRdb, only in-frame clones are kept and a portion is missing. Clonal size and the V and J genes are those of that table, whereas D and trimming came from the DNA. The table includes 450,000 or so clones, around 90% detected once. The specimen was peripheral blood. The TCR originated in a young man with COVID-19, enrolled during active disease. The chain uses TRBV5-1 and TRBJ1-3, with unresolved D. The CDR3 loop reads CASTLNSGNTIYF. The CDR3, as DNA: TGCGCCAGCACCCTTAACTCTGGAAACACCATATATTTT.